This entry lists 13 T cell receptor beta chains sequenced from one sample in a study of blood T cell repertoires in COVID-19. Produced via immunoSEQ multiplex PCR; TCRdb's table is partial and in-frame only. Here the sample spans roughly 100,000 clones, approximately 89% being singletons. Sequenced material: peripheral blood. The receptors were sampled from a man of 80 years or more with acute or convalescent COVID-19.

In its sample, this clone was seen a few times. The chain joins TRBV5-4 to TRBJ1-6, with 9 positions matching TRBD1. The germline V gene has CDR1 SGHNT and CDR2 YYREEE (reference sequence). CDR3 size: 14 residues. V shed 7 bases and J 8 bases; nucleotides not matched to a gene: 7. The CDR3 DNA reads TGTGCCAGCGGTACGGACAGGGGCCATTCACCCCTCCACTTT. Encoded protein: CASGTDRGHSPLHF.

The chain is built from TRBV18 and TRBJ1-6; tentative D call: TRBD1 (6 bases). V was clipped by 1 base and J by 6 bases, with 13 bases between them. CDR1 is KGHSH and CDR2 is LQKENI in the germline V gene. This CDR3 is 16 amino acids long. DNA for the CDR3: TGTGCCAGCTCACCACTACAGGGATCCGGTAATTCACCCCTCCACTTT. Encoded protein: CASSPLQGSGNSPLHF.

The chain joins TRBV18 to TRBJ1-6; no definite D call. V lost 4 bases and J lost 16, with 14 bases in between. The V gene's germline CDR1 is KGHSH and CDR2 LQKENI. The CDR3 has 12 amino acids. The CDR3 protein is CASSRTGLALHF. Written as DNA, the CDR3 is TGTGCCAGCTCACGCACCGGGCTAGCTCTCCACTTT.

This chain uses TRBV30 with TRBJ1-4; 7 bases are a match to TRBD1. Looked up from germline, CDR1 is GTSNPN and CDR2 is SVGIG (reference sequence). Trimming took 4 bases from V and 6 from J; bases not matched to a gene: 11. The CDR3 extends over 15 amino acids. The CDR3 here is CAWTLSRDSHEKLFF. The DNA of the CDR3 is TGTGCCTGGACCTTGAGCCGGGACAGCCATGAAAAACTGTTTTTT.

The chain joins TRBV7-2 to TRBJ1-3, with D unclear. This CDR3 has 13 residues. Trimming stripped 5 bases from V and 0 bases from J, with 5 bases between. Germline V CDR1 and CDR2: SGHTA, FQGNSA. The CDR3 here is CASSPNSGNTIYF. The CDR3 DNA sequence: TGTGCCAGCAGCCCAAACTCTGGAAACACCATATATTTT.

This clone has just one count. This rearrangement joins TRBV10-3 to TRBJ2-7; 12 bases align to TRBD1. The V and J ends lost 7 bases and 5 bases, in that order; junction bases with no gene match: 6. The germline V gene has CDR1 ENHRY and CDR2 SYGVKD. The CDR3 consists of 14 residues. CDR3 protein: CAIMVGQGADEQYF. The CDR3, as DNA: TGTGCCATCATGGTGGGACAGGGGGCCGACGAGCAGTACTTC.

This clone was seen a few times. The rearrangement joins TRBV4-2 to TRBJ2-1; no firm D call. The CDR3 has 17 residues. V lost 0 bases to trimming and J lost 0 bases, with 12 bases between them. Germline assignment: CDR1 LGHNA and CDR2 YNFKEQ. CDR3 in DNA: TGTGCCAGCAGCCAAGATCCGGCGGTGAGCTCCTACAATGAGCAGTTCTTC. It is translated as CASSQDPAVSSYNEQFF.

The V and J genes are TRBV19 and TRBJ1-5, with 8 bases identical to TRBD1. The V gene end was trimmed by 6 bases and the J gene end by 2 bases; junction bases not matched to a gene: 6. Germline V CDR1 and CDR2: LNHDA, SQIVND (reference sequence). CDR3 length: 15 amino acids. The CDR3 coding sequence is TGTGCCAGTAGCGTCAGGGGGCTCGGCAATCAGCCCCAGCATTTT. The encoded protein is CASSVRGLGNQPQHF.

The genes are TRBV7-2 and TRBJ1-2; D possibly corresponds to TRBD1 (5 bases). Trimming stripped 1 base from V and 7 bases from J, with 13 bases between. The CDR3 runs 14 residues. CDR1 SGHTA and CDR2 FQGNSA come from the germline V gene. The chain's CDR3 is CASSLGQGESGYTF. The CDR3, as DNA: TGTGCCAGCAGCTTAGGGCAGGGCGAGAGTGGCTACACCTTC.

V usage is TRBV4-3 and J usage is TRBJ1-1; D is possibly TRBD1 (5 bases). V lost 4 bases, J lost 6 bases, and 15 bases lay in between. There are 14 residues in the CDR3. Per the germline V gene, CDR1 is LGHNA and CDR2 is YSLEER. CDR3: CASSPQRGSPEAFF. Written as DNA, the CDR3 is TGCGCCAGCAGCCCCCAAAGGGGTAGTCCTGAAGCTTTCTTT.

The chain recombines TRBV4-2 with TRBJ1-4; D gene unclear. CDR1 is LGHNA, CDR2 YNFKEQ, per germline. Trimming shortened V by 0 bases and J by 1 base, and 6 bases separated the two germline ends. CDR3 length equals 15 residues. The CDR3 nucleotides read TGTGCCAGCAGCCAAGAGGCAGGAACTAATGAAAAACTGTTTTTT. Its protein product is CASSQEAGTNEKLFF.

This chain links TRBV7-9 with TRBJ2-1; TRBD2 aligns across 9 bases. The CDR3 is 16 residues long. Unmatched junction bases numbered 10, after V lost 5 bases and J lost 5 bases. In germline, CDR1 is SEHNR, CDR2 FQNEAQ (reference sequence). The CDR3 spells CASSLLIAGENNEQFF. CDR3 nucleotides: TGTGCCAGCAGCCTCCTCATAGCGGGGGAGAACAATGAGCAGTTCTTC.

This rearrangement joins TRBV5-8 to TRBJ2-7, with TRBD2 matching 11 bases. Trimming removed 6 bases from V and 4 bases from J; junction bases left unmatched: 3. This CDR3 is 13 amino acids long. CDR1 SGHTS and CDR2 YDEGEE come from the germline V gene. The CDR3, as DNA: TGTGCCAGCACGAGACTAGCGGGGTACGAGCAGTACTTC. Its translation: CASTRLAGYEQYF.